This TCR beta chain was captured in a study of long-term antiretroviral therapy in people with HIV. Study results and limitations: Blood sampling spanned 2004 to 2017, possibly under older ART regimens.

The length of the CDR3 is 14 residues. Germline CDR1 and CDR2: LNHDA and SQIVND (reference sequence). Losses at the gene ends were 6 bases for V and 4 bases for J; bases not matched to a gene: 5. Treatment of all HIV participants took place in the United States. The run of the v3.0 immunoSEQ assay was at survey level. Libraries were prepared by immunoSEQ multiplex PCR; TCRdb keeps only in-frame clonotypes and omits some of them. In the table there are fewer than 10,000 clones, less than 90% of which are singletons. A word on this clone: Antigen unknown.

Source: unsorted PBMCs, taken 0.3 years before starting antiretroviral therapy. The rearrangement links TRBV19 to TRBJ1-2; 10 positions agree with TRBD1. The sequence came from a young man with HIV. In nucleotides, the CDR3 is TGTGCCAGTAGACGGGACAGGGGACTCTATGGCTACACCTTC. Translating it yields CASRRDRGLYGYTF.